This T cell receptor (beta chain) was identified during a study of cytomegalovirus exposure and HLA in healthy donors. The PCR used 60 Vbeta and 13 Jbeta primers. Here immunoSEQ multiplex PCR was the method, and the copy in TCRdb shows in-frame clones only, minus some. Of some 93,000 clones listed, approximately 64% are singletons. Notes on the study in general: The study recorded 164 TCR beta chains that were cytomegalovirus-associated. The majority of CMV-associated TCR beta chains were reported as apparently HLA-restricted in a later analysis. Productive status was seen about 87% or about 30% of the time for most TCR beta V segments in an earlier analysis.

There are 15 residues in the CDR3. V was pared by 3 bases and J by 5 bases, with 16 bases between. Looked up from germline, CDR1 is MGHRA and CDR2 is YSYEKL. This clone was counted ten times or more. The antigen remains unidentified. The receptor's source is a boy between 10 and 17 years old in good health and CMV-seropositive. Sequenced: PBMCs. This chain joins TRBV4-1 and TRBJ1-2; D may be TRBD1 (6 bases). The CDR3 DNA reads as TGCGCCAGCAGCCACTACATGGACAGCGAGTATGGCTACACCTTC. Its translation: CASSHYMDSEYGYTF.